These 23 T cell receptor beta chains came from one sample sequenced in a study of T cell changes during pregnancy in multiple sclerosis. Only in-frame clones appear in the TCRdb table, and some are missing; sequencing was by immunoSEQ multiplex PCR. This table holds approximately 110,000 clones, approximately 90% found once. Material: peripheral blood, obtained in the third trimester of pregnancy. These receptors were obtained from a female donor with multiple sclerosis, enrolled in a pregnancy study.

This chain links TRBV30 with TRBJ2-7, with D possibly being TRBD2 (5 bases). The CDR3 runs 12 residues. The germline V and J ends were trimmed by 2 bases and 7 bases, with 12 bases remaining between them. Looked up from germline, CDR1 is GTSNPN and CDR2 is SVGIG (reference sequence). The CDR3 region has the DNA TGTGCCTGGAGTTACCGGACGGGGGAGCAGTACTTC. Translated, it gives CAWSYRTGEQYF.

This clone is a singleton in its sample. The gene calls are TRBV13 and TRBJ2-7, with D perhaps TRBD2 (6 bases). Germline-derived CDR1 and CDR2 are PRHDT and FYEKMQ (reference sequence). This CDR3 is 15 amino acids long. Trimming shortened V by 1 base and J by 7 bases, and 17 bases separated the two germline ends. CDR3 sequence reads: CASSLVGGGLGEQYF. Written as DNA, the CDR3 is TGTGCCAGCAGCTTAGTGGGGGGAGGCCTCGGAGAGCAGTACTTC.

The genes are TRBV5-4 and TRBJ1-2; TRBD1 is a possible D gene (6 bases). The CDR3 covers 14 residues. The V end was cut by 0 bases, the J end by 6 bases, with 12 bases between. Per germline, CDR1 SGHNT and CDR2 YYREEE (reference sequence). In nucleotides, the CDR3 is TGTGCCAGCAGCTTGGGCAGGGGATTGGATGGCTACACCTTC. It codes for CASSLGRGLDGYTF. Full variable domain (rest looked up from reference TRBV5-4 and TRBJ1-2): ETGVTQSPTHLIKTRGQQVTLRCSSQSGHNTVSWYQQALGQGPQFIFQYYREEENGRGNFPPRFSGLQFPNYSSELNVNALELDDSALYLCASSLGRGLDGYTFGSGTRLTVV.

V and J are TRBV10-2 and TRBJ2-7; 9 nucleotides line up with TRBD2. The CDR3 is 14 residues long. Trimming at V came to 4 bases and at J to 4 bases, leaving 5 bases not matched to a gene. Germline CDR1 reads WSHSY; CDR2 reads SAAADI. CDR3 amino acids: CASSALAGLYEQYF. CDR3 nucleotide sequence: TGCGCCAGCAGTGCCCTAGCGGGGTTATACGAGCAGTACTTC.

This chain joins TRBV30 and TRBJ2-3; D may be TRBD2 (5 bases). Germline-derived CDR1 and CDR2 are GTSNPN and SVGIG (reference sequence). V lost 3 bases and J 2 bases, leaving 15 bases between the germline ends. CDR3 size: 15 residues. CDR3 region: CAWRILVDATDTQYF. CDR3 in DNA: TGTGCCTGGAGGATACTAGTCGATGCCACAGATACGCAGTATTTT.

The chain recombines TRBV7-3 with TRBJ2-3; possibly TRBD2 for D (6 bases). V was trimmed by 5 bases and J by 1 base, leaving 13 bases between them. Germline CDR1 and CDR2: SGHTA and FQGTGA. The CDR3 has 15 residues. CDR3 in DNA: TGTGCCAGCAGCCAAGGAGGGCGGGGCACAGATACGCAGTATTTT. Its translation is CASSQGGRGTDTQYF.

J is TRBJ1-4 and V is TRBV19, with 7 bases identical to TRBD1. CDR1 is LNHDA, CDR2 SQIVND, per germline (reference sequence). This CDR3 has 16 residues. The J segment lost 3 bases and the V segment lost 3 bases, leaving 7 bases of the junction unmatched. CDR3 sequence reads: CASSIDSGTANEKLFF. In nucleotides, the CDR3 is TGTGCCAGTAGTATCGACTCCGGGACAGCTAATGAAAAACTGTTTTTT.

The rearrangement uses TRBV30 and TRBJ2-7; D call uncertain. V lost 1 base and J 2 bases, leaving 9 bases between the germline ends. Germline CDR1 reads GTSNPN; CDR2 reads SVGIG (reference sequence). The CDR3 runs 13 residues. CDR3 in amino acids: CAWSAHVPYEQYF. CDR3 coding DNA: TGTGCCTGGAGTGCACACGTTCCCTACGAGCAGTACTTC.

The V and J genes are TRBV19 and TRBJ2-1; possible D gene TRBD2, 6 bases. The V gene's germline CDR1 is LNHDA and CDR2 SQIVND (reference sequence). CDR3 size: 12 residues. The germline V and J ends were trimmed by 6 bases and 7 bases, with 10 bases remaining between them. The CDR3 DNA reads as TGTGCCAGTAGGAACGGGGGAAATGAGCAGTTCTTC. It yields the protein CASRNGGNEQFF.

The gene calls are TRBV5-1 and TRBJ1-1; 9 positions agree with TRBD1. The CDR3 has 16 residues. V trimming: 4 bases; J trimming: 1 base; junction bases outside the gene matches: 8. CDR1 SGHRS and CDR2 YFSETQ come from the germline V gene. CDR3 protein: CASSPGDRVRNTEAFF. The CDR3 DNA sequence: TGCGCCAGCAGCCCCGGGGACAGGGTGCGGAACACTGAAGCTTTCTTT.

The genes are TRBV28 and TRBJ1-1, with D hard to call. CDR1 and CDR2 (germline): MDHEN, SYDVKM. CDR3 length: 14 residues. Trimming pared 2 bases from V and 0 bases from J, leaving 7 bases between. CDR3 sequence: CASSLPILNTEAFF. CDR3 nucleotide sequence: TGTGCCAGCAGTTTACCAATTTTGAACACTGAAGCTTTCTTT.

The chain is built from TRBV27 and TRBJ1-2; no reliable D call. Trimming pared 6 bases from V and 7 bases from J, leaving 15 bases between. CDR3 length: 13 amino acids. Per germline, CDR1 MNHEY and CDR2 SMNVEV (reference sequence). The chain's CDR3 is CASSGSLEFGYTF. In DNA form, the CDR3 reads TGTGCCAGCAGCGGGTCTCTGGAATTTGGCTACACCTTC.

The DNA of the CDR3 is TGTGCCAGCAGCCCGCCGGGGATCCGGGACACCGGGGAGCTGTTTTTT. Its translation: CASSPPGIRDTGELFF. The V call is TRBV11-3, the J call TRBJ2-2; D might be TRBD2 (5 bases). The length of the CDR3 is 16 residues. CDR1 and CDR2 from the germline V gene are SGHNT and YENEEA. Trimming took off 5 bases at V and 3 bases at J, with 16 bases between the two ends.

The genes are TRBV5-1 and TRBJ2-3, with D maybe TRBD2 (5 bases). CDR1 SGHRS and CDR2 YFSETQ come from the germline V gene. The V end was cut by 1 base, the J end by 0 bases, with 12 bases between. This CDR3 has 16 amino acids. CDR3 protein: CASSLSGAFSTDTQYF. The CDR3 coding sequence is TGCGCCAGCAGCTTGAGCGGAGCGTTTAGCACAGATACGCAGTATTTT.

The gene calls are TRBV7-2 and TRBJ1-2; 7 bases are shared with TRBD1. CDR3 length: 14 amino acids. J gave up 5 bases and V 5 bases, and 8 bases lay outside the gene matches. The V gene's germline CDR1 is SGHTA and CDR2 FQGNSA. Written as DNA, the CDR3 is TGTGCCAGCAGCCCCGCAGGGACAGAATATGGCTACACCTTC. The encoded protein is CASSPAGTEYGYTF.

The chain recombines TRBV2 with TRBJ2-1; TRBD1 aligns across 10 bases. CDR1 SNHLY and CDR2 FYNNEI come from the germline V gene. The CDR3 covers 13 residues. Germline trimming cut 6 bases from V and 9 bases from J; bases unmatched to any gene: 5. CDR3 sequence reads: CASRQDRGGEQFF. The CDR3 nucleotides read TGTGCCAGCAGACAGGACAGGGGGGGTGAGCAGTTCTTC.

The J gene is TRBJ2-3, the V gene TRBV5-4, with D tentatively TRBD2 (6 bases). V was trimmed by 0 bases and J by 0 bases, leaving 11 bases between them. The CDR3 covers 16 residues. Germline CDR1 SGHNT, CDR2 YYREEE (reference sequence). The DNA of the CDR3 is TGTGCCAGCAGCTTGGTATCGAGCGGGAGCACAGATACGCAGTATTTT. It encodes CASSLVSSGSTDTQYF.

The chain uses TRBV2 and TRBJ1-2; no firm D call. The CDR3 contains 13 residues. Trimming shortened V by 1 base and J by 13 bases, and 16 bases separated the two germline ends. Germline lookup yields CDR1 SNHLY and CDR2 FYNNEI. CDR3 sequence: CASSEDSLPAPTF. The CDR3 DNA is TGTGCCAGCAGTGAAGACAGTTTGCCCGCTCCCACCTTC.

V and J are TRBV13 and TRBJ1-1; TRBD1 is a possible D gene (5 bases). This CDR3 spans 13 amino acids. V gave up 7 bases and J gave up 10 bases, with 19 bases separating them. The V gene's germline CDR1 is PRHDT and CDR2 FYEKMQ (reference sequence). For the CDR3, the DNA is TGTGCCAGCACCGCTGGGACGGGACTTGTAGCTTTCTTT. Residues: CASTAGTGLVAFF.

The V call is TRBV19, the J call TRBJ1-1, with 11 bases that match TRBD1. Looked up from germline, CDR1 is LNHDA and CDR2 is SQIVND (reference sequence). The CDR3 extends over 14 amino acids. Germline trimming cut 8 bases from V and 5 bases from J; bases unmatched to any gene: 7. In nucleotides, the CDR3 is TGTGCCAGTGGGACAGGGGGGCCTCGAACTGAAGCTTTCTTT. This sequence encodes CASGTGGPRTEAFF.

The V call is TRBV14, the J call TRBJ1-1; D gene ambiguous. Trimming cost V 0 bases and J 6 bases, with 8 bases left between them. CDR3 length: 13 residues. Germline assignment: CDR1 SGHDN and CDR2 FVKESK. CDR3 residues: CASSQDLRSEAFF. CDR3 bases: TGTGCCAGCAGCCAAGATCTACGGTCTGAAGCTTTCTTT. Using reference TRBV14 and TRBJ1-1 for the parts outside the CDR3, the full variable domain is EAGVTQFPSHSVIEKGQTVTLRCDPISGHDNLYWYRRVMGKEIKFLLHFVKESKQDESGMPNNRFLAERTGGTYSTLKVQPAELEDSGVYFCASSQDLRSEAFFGQGTRLTVV.

The CDR3 nucleotides read TGTGCCAGCAGCGGCGGGACAGGGGGGAGGACTGAAGCTTTCTTT. This sequence encodes CASSGGTGGRTEAFF. This rearrangement joins TRBV9 to TRBJ1-1; 11 bases are shared with TRBD1. This CDR3 is built from 15 residues. Looked up from germline, CDR1 is SGDLS and CDR2 is YYNGEE. The junction had 6 bases not matched to a gene; V was cut back by 3 bases and J by 5 bases. The whole variable domain, filled in from reference TRBV9 and TRBJ1-1, reads DSGVTQTPKHLITATGQRVTLRCSPRSGDLSVYWYQQSLDQGLQFLIQYYNGEERAKGNILERFSAQQFPDLHSELNLSSLELGDSALYFCASSGGTGGRTEAFFGQGTRLTVV.

CDR3 in amino acids: CASDRGTTDTQYF. DNA for the CDR3: TGTGCCAGCGACCGCGGCACCACAGATACGCAGTATTTT. The chain employs TRBV2 and TRBJ2-3; D not certain. Per germline, CDR1 SNHLY and CDR2 FYNNEI. V shed 8 bases and J shed 2 bases, with 11 bases lying between them. The CDR3 is 13 residues long.